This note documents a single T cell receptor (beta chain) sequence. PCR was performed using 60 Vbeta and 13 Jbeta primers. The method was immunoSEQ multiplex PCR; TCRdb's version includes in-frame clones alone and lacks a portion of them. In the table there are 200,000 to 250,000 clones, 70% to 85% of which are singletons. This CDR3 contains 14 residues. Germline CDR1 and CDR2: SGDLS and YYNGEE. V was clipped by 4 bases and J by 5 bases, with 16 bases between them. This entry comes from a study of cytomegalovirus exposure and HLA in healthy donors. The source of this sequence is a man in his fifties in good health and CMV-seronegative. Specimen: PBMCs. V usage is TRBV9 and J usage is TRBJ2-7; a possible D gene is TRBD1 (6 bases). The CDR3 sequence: CASSRGADSHEQYF. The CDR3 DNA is TGTGCCAGCAGCCGTGGGGCGGACAGCCACGAGCAGTACTTC.